These 27 T cell receptor beta chains originate from one sample sequenced in a study of blood T cell repertoires in COVID-19. Data came from immunoSEQ multiplex PCR; TCRdb stores just in-frame clones and leaves some out. Among fewer than 200,000 clones listed, 85% to 95% were seen once. Sequencing used peripheral blood. Every receptor here comes from a woman aged 45-65 years with acute or convalescent COVID-19.

The CDR3 DNA is TGTGCCAGCAGTTACTCGACTTTCTCTAGGACACCGAACACTGAAGCTTTCTTT. It yields the protein CASSYSTFSRTPNTEAFF. The chain carries TRBV6-2 or TRBV6-3 and TRBJ1-1; D might be TRBD1 (5 bases). The CDR3 has 18 amino acids. With 0 bases removed from V and 1 base from J, the gap between germline ends came to 18 bases. Looked up from germline, CDR1 is MNHEY and CDR2 is SVGEGT.

The genes are TRBV3-1 (or the pseudogene TRBV3-2) and TRBJ1-1; 8 bases match TRBD1. The CDR3 sequence is 14 residues long. V trimming: 3 bases; J trimming: 0 bases; junction bases outside the gene matches: 0. Germline CDR1 LGHDT, CDR2 YNNKEL (reference sequence). The CDR3, as DNA: TGTGCCAGCAGCCAGGGACAGGTGAACACTGAAGCTTTCTTT. It codes for CASSQGQVNTEAFF.

The V and J genes are TRBV4-2 and TRBJ1-5, with D uncertain. The length of the CDR3 is 14 residues. Trimming took 0 bases from V and 8 from J, leaving 11 bases between them. In germline, CDR1 is LGHNA, CDR2 YNFKEQ. The CDR3 sequence is CASSQEVRGEPQHF. The CDR3 DNA reads TGTGCCAGCAGCCAAGAAGTTCGAGGAGAGCCCCAGCATTTT.

This sequence joins TRBV6-2 or TRBV6-3 and TRBJ1-6; 8 nucleotides align to TRBD1. V was clipped by 6 bases and J by 7 bases; unmatched bases: 14. The CDR3 extends over 17 amino acids. CDR1 and CDR2 (germline): MNHEY, SVGEGT. CDR3 coding DNA: TGTGCCAGCAGCCCTGGGACAGGCGGCAGTGGGAATTCACCCCTCCACTTT. It is translated as CASSPGTGGSGNSPLHF.

The chain employs TRBV21-1 and TRBJ1-1; TRBD1, the D gene given by the table, was not confirmed from the DNA. TRBV21-1 represents a pseudogene. CDR3 length: 17 residues. CDR3 region: CASSSPENRGCRGRAFF. In DNA form, the CDR3 reads TGTGCCAGCAGCTCCCCCGAAAACAGGGGGTGCCGGGGTAGAGCTTTCTTT.

The chain links TRBV2 to TRBJ2-7, with a possible D match to TRBD2 (5 bases). Germline V CDR1 and CDR2: SNHLY, FYNNEI. The CDR3 is 12 residues long. V dropped 6 bases and J dropped 3 bases, with 9 bases sitting between them. CDR3 sequence reads: CASRDFNYEQYF. CDR3 DNA sequence: TGTGCCAGCAGGGACTTCAACTACGAGCAGTACTTC.

The chain joins TRBV28 to TRBJ1-1, with D tentatively TRBD1 (6 bases). V lost 7 bases to trimming and J lost 7 bases, with 16 bases between them. From germline, CDR1 is MDHEN and CDR2 SYDVKM. This CDR3 has 13 amino acids. The CDR3 DNA follows: TGTGCCAGCACTACAGGGAATGAAGATGAAGCTTTCTTT. It specifies CASTTGNEDEAFF.

This rearrangement joins TRBV2 to TRBJ1-1; perhaps TRBD1 as D (6 bases). V gave up 8 bases and J gave up 3 bases, with 16 bases separating them. The CDR3 is 14 residues long. Germline assignment: CDR1 SNHLY and CDR2 FYNNEI. CDR3 sequence reads: CASGGRVLDTEAFF. The CDR3 DNA follows: TGTGCCAGCGGGGGCAGGGTCTTGGACACTGAAGCTTTCTTT.

This clone has only a few counts. The chain employs TRBV13 and TRBJ2-1; 8 nucleotides match TRBD2. V lost 5 bases, J lost 2 bases, and 11 bases stayed unmatched. Germline V gene sequence: CDR1 PRHDT, CDR2 FYEKMQ (reference sequence). The CDR3 contains 17 residues. The CDR3: CASSPKLGRGAYNEQFF. CDR3 in DNA: TGTGCCAGCAGCCCTAAGCTGGGGCGGGGGGCCTACAATGAGCAGTTCTTC.

This clone was detected only once. The rearrangement uses TRBV7-2 and TRBJ1-2, with 9 bases fitting TRBD1. The V gene's germline CDR1 is SGHTA and CDR2 FQGNSA. The CDR3 consists of 15 residues. J lost 6 bases, V lost 2 bases, and 7 bases had no gene match. DNA for the CDR3: TGTGCCAGCAGCTTAACGCCGGGACAGGGTAATGGCTACACCTTC. This codes for CASSLTPGQGNGYTF.

CDR3 nucleotide sequence: TGTGCCAGCAGCCCGAGTCGACTAGCGGGAGGGATTGGCACCGGGGAGCTGTTTTTT. This sequence encodes CASSPSRLAGGIGTGELFF. The chain combines TRBV7-9 with TRBJ2-2; 14 bases are a match to TRBD2. With V trimmed by 5 bases and J by 4 bases, 12 bases remained unmatched. CDR1 SEHNR and CDR2 FQNEAQ come from the germline V gene (reference sequence). This CDR3 has 19 amino acids. The entire variable domain, with the rest obtained from reference TRBV7-9 and TRBJ2-2, is as follows: DTGVSQNPRHKITKRGQNVTFRCDPISEHNRLYWYRQTLGQGPEFLTYFQNEAQLEKSRLLSDRFSAERPKGSFSTLEIQRTEQGDSAMYLCASSPSRLAGGIGTGELFFGEGSRLTVL.

J is TRBJ2-4 and V is TRBV28; 7 nucleotides agree with TRBD1. CDR3 length equals 15 residues. The germline gives CDR1 MDHEN, CDR2 SYDVKM. The J segment lost 1 base and the V segment lost 5 bases, leaving 5 bases of the junction unmatched. The CDR3 DNA reads TGTGCCAGCAGTCTTACAGGGGCGGCCAAAAACATTCAGTACTTC. Amino acids: CASSLTGAAKNIQYF.

The gene calls are TRBV7-2 and TRBJ2-3; D may be TRBD1 (6 bases). Deletions cut 2 bases from V and 9 bases from J, with 15 bases between. Germline assignment: CDR1 SGHTA and CDR2 FQGNSA. The CDR3 consists of 14 residues. CDR3 in amino acids: CASSLRDQGYTQYF. CDR3 DNA: TGTGCCAGCAGCTTACGGGACCAGGGGTACACGCAGTATTTT.

The chain is built from TRBV18 and TRBJ2-1; 10 positions match TRBD2. Trimming cost V 3 bases and J 8 bases; bases outside gene matches: 7. CDR1 KGHSH and CDR2 LQKENI come from the germline V gene. The CDR3 is 15 residues long. The CDR3: CASSPTSGPGDEQFF. Here the CDR3 DNA reads TGTGCCAGCTCACCGACTAGCGGGCCTGGGGATGAGCAGTTCTTC.

The gene calls are TRBV6-5 and TRBJ1-2; D is perhaps TRBD1 (5 bases). V lost 9 bases to trimming and J lost 8 bases, with 19 bases between them. The CDR3 length is 13 residues. Germline loops: CDR1 MNHEY, CDR2 SVGAGI. Written as DNA, the CDR3 is TGTGCCAGTTGGGGGGTAGGGGAAGGCGGCTACACCTTC. Translation gives CASWGVGEGGYTF.

The table lists this clone with a count of one. V usage is TRBV21-1 and J usage is TRBJ1-2; TRBD1, the D gene given by the table, was not confirmed from the DNA. TRBV21-1 is a documented pseudogene. The CDR3 loop spans 16 amino acids. CDR3: CASSKEGTGKDYGYTF. In DNA, the CDR3 is TGTGCCAGCAGCAAAGAGGGGACAGGGAAGGACTATGGCTACACCTTC.

This clone has a single count. The rearrangement uses TRBV7-6 and TRBJ1-1, with D perhaps TRBD1 (6 bases). The germline V and J ends were trimmed by 5 bases and 0 bases, with 13 bases remaining between them. Germline V lookup: CDR1 SGHVS, CDR2 FNYEAQ. The CDR3 spans 15 residues. CDR3 protein: CASSGGGPLNTEAFF. The CDR3 bases are TGTGCCAGCAGCGGGGGGGGGCCCTTGAACACTGAAGCTTTCTTT. Complete variable domain (other parts from reference TRBV7-6 and TRBJ1-1): GAGVSQSPRYKVTKRGQDVALRCDPISGHVSLYWYRQALGQGPEFLTYFNYEAQQDKSGLPNDRFSAERPEGSISTLTIQRTEQRDSAMYRCASSGGGPLNTEAFFGQGTRLTVV.

The rearrangement joins TRBV15 to TRBJ2-5; D perhaps matches TRBD2 (6 bases). The germline V and J ends were trimmed by 8 bases and 0 bases, with 10 bases remaining between them. Germline assignment: CDR1 LNHNV and CDR2 YYDKDF (reference sequence). The CDR3 has 13 residues. DNA of the CDR3: TGTGCCACCGCGGGGAGGTACCAAGAGACCCAGTACTTC. This translates into CATAGRYQETQYF.

The V and J genes are TRBV18 and TRBJ1-2; tentative D call: TRBD1 (6 bases). Germline V lookup: CDR1 KGHSH, CDR2 LQKENI. The V and J ends lost 4 bases and 1 base respectively, with 7 bases between them. The CDR3 is made up of 13 amino acids. The chain's CDR3 is CASSRTDNYGYTF. CDR3 nucleotide sequence: TGTGCCAGCTCACGGACAGATAACTATGGCTACACCTTC. The full variable domain, its missing parts supplied by reference TRBV18 and TRBJ1-2, is NAGVMQNPRHLVRRRGQEARLRCSPMKGHSHVYWYRQLPEEGLKFMVYLQKENIIDESGMPKERFSAEFPKEGPSILRIQQVVRGDSAAYFCASSRTDNYGYTFGSGTRLTVV.

V usage is TRBV7-2 and J usage is TRBJ2-3; 12 nucleotides match TRBD2. The CDR3 length is 16 residues. Trimming at V came to 5 bases and at J to 5 bases, leaving 8 bases not matched to a gene. Germline V lookup: CDR1 SGHTA, CDR2 FQGNSA. CDR3 nucleotides: TGTGCCAGCAGCATACTAGCGGGAGGCACCATAGATACGCAGTATTTT. It is translated as CASSILAGGTIDTQYF.

The gene calls are TRBV7-2 and TRBJ1-6, with unresolved D. The germline V and J ends were trimmed by 3 bases and 0 bases, with 6 bases remaining between them. CDR3 length: 15 amino acids. CDR1 is SGHTA and CDR2 is FQGNSA in the germline V gene. For the CDR3, the DNA is TGTGCCAGCAGCTTGCTTAGCTCCTATAATTCACCCCTCCACTTT. This encodes CASSLLSSYNSPLHF. Variable domain in full (rest from reference TRBV7-2 and TRBJ1-6): GAGVSQSPSNKVTEKGKDVELRCDPISGHTALYWYRQSLGQGLEFLIYFQGNSAPDKSGLPSDRFSAERTGGSVSTLTIQRTQQEDSAVYLCASSLLSSYNSPLHFGNGTRLTVT.

V gene TRBV11-2 combines with J gene TRBJ2-7; D is unresolved. Germline V gene lookup returns CDR1 SGHAT and CDR2 FQNNGV. There are 15 residues in the CDR3. V lost 2 bases, J lost 3 bases, and 14 bases lay in between. Here the CDR3 DNA reads TGTGCCAGCAGCTTAAATCCATTGGGCCGCTACGAGCAGTACTTC. Translation: CASSLNPLGRYEQYF.

As to this clone: Sequence at one end of the junction differs from germline and may be a read error. The chain links TRBV13 to TRBJ1-2; D is unresolved. This CDR3 has 14 residues. Germline CDR1 reads PRHDT; CDR2 reads FYEKMQ (reference sequence). In DNA form, the CDR3 reads TGTGCCAGCAGCTTAGGGAAGGCGGGTTATGGCTTCACCTTC. Protein sequence: CASSLGKAGYGFTF.

V is TRBV5-8 and J is TRBJ1-1; 7 bases agree with TRBD1. This CDR3 region has 15 residues. Trimming at V came to 2 bases and at J to 1 base, leaving 5 bases not matched to a gene. Germline values: CDR1 SGHTS, CDR2 YDEGEE. Here the CDR3 DNA reads TGTGCCAGCAGCTTCCTACGGACAGGGAACACTGAAGCTTTCTTT. This codes for CASSFLRTGNTEAFF.

V is TRBV28 and J is TRBJ2-2; 10 bases align to TRBD1. CDR1 is MDHEN, CDR2 SYDVKM, per germline. The junction had 5 bases not matched to a gene; V was cut back by 0 bases and J by 4 bases. This CDR3 is built from 17 residues. The CDR3 is CASSLWGTGVVTGELFF. CDR3 sequence (DNA): TGTGCCAGCAGTTTATGGGGGACAGGGGTTGTCACCGGGGAGCTGTTTTTT. The whole variable domain, remainder taken from reference TRBV28 and TRBJ2-2, is DVKVTQSSRYLVKRTGEKVFLECVQDMDHENMFWYRQDPGLGLRLIYFSYDVKMKEKGDIPEGYSVSREKKERFSLILESASTNQTSMYLCASSLWGTGVVTGELFFGEGSRLTVL.

The rearrangement links TRBV28 to TRBJ1-2; tentative D call: TRBD1 (5 bases). V lost 6 bases and J lost 7, with 15 bases in between. Germline V gene sequence: CDR1 MDHEN, CDR2 SYDVKM. The length of the CDR3 is 13 residues. The DNA for the CDR3 is TGTGCCAGCAGCCCGGGGGGAAGAGGTGGCTACACCTTC. The encoded protein is CASSPGGRGGYTF.

The chain uses TRBV4-2 and TRBJ1-2, with TRBD1 as a possible D gene (5 bases). CDR1 and CDR2 from the germline V gene are LGHNA and YNFKEQ. The germline V and J ends were trimmed by 0 bases and 2 bases, with 7 bases remaining between them. This CDR3 is 14 amino acids long. The CDR3 nucleotides are TGTGCCAGCAGCCAAGATCGGGGGAACTATGGCTACACCTTC. Its translation is CASSQDRGNYGYTF.